This T cell receptor (beta chain) is drawn from a study of cytomegalovirus exposure and HLA in healthy donors. Study-level findings and limits: Cytomegalovirus-associated status was assigned to approximately 160 TCR beta chains.

This clone has just a few counts. The antigen is not known. Participants comprised healthy donors of bone marrow. 60 Vbeta and 13 Jbeta primers were used in PCR. Profiling relied on immunoSEQ multiplex PCR, and the TCRdb table lists in-frame clones only, not all of them. The sample comprises roughly 120,000 clones, over 60% of which are singletons, and about 2.6% rests with the top ten. Germline trimming cut 5 bases from V and 0 bases from J; bases unmatched to any gene: 5. The CDR3 length is 17 residues. CDR1 and CDR2 from the germline V gene are SGHTA and FQGTGA. This chain connects TRBV7-3 to TRBJ2-1; 12 bases are a match to TRBD2. The receptor was isolated from a woman aged 40-49 years in good health and CMV-seropositive. Sequenced sample: PBMCs. CDR3 coding DNA: TGTGCCAGCAGCCCACTAGCGGGGGGACACTCCTACAATGAGCAGTTCTTC. Its translation: CASSPLAGGHSYNEQFF.